These 10 T cell receptor beta chains share one sample of origin, sequenced in a study of CD8 T cells in ankylosing spondylitis. TCRdb reprocessed the 5' RACE reads via MiXCR and lists one record per CDR3 protein. The sample has roughly 240,000 distinct CDR3 sequences, 7.5% to 9.5% seen once. Sequencing used blood, either unsorted or a sorted T cell fraction (not recorded which). These receptors all come from a female donor with ankylosing spondylitis or in good health (not recorded which).

This clonotype was counted at least ten times. The rearrangement uses TRBV28 and TRBJ2-7, with 7 bases that match TRBD2. The CDR3 loop spans 13 amino acids. CDR1 is MDHEN and CDR2 is SYDVKM in the germline V gene. Trimming cost V 6 bases and J 4 bases; bases outside gene matches: 6. The CDR3, as DNA: TGTGCCAGCAGGGGCAGCGGGATTTACGAGCAGTACTTC. Its translation is CASRGSGIYEQYF.

This clonotype turned up a few times. The chain uses TRBV7-4 and TRBJ2-7; D gene uncertain. CDR1 is SGHVT and CDR2 is SQSDAQ in the germline V gene. Deletions cut 6 bases from V and 5 bases from J, with 14 bases between. The CDR3 is made up of 13 amino acids. The CDR3 region has the DNA TGTGCCAGCAGTCTAAAGGGAAGCAACGAGCAGTACTTC. It is translated as CASSLKGSNEQYF.

As DNA, the CDR3 is TGTGCCAGCAGCCCTCCCGGGCGGGAGGACTACGAGCAGTACTTC. As protein: CASSPPGREDYEQYF. V gene TRBV7-2 combines with J gene TRBJ2-7, with 8 bases matching TRBD2. J gave up 3 bases and V 5 bases, and 9 bases lay outside the gene matches. The CDR3 runs to 15 residues. Germline V lookup: CDR1 SGHTA, CDR2 FQGNSA.

This clonotype was seen many times. This sequence joins TRBV12-5 and TRBJ1-2; weak D call: TRBD1 (5 bases). The CDR3 consists of 20 residues. Germline CDR1 and CDR2: LGHNT and FRNRAP. V shed 0 bases and J shed 0 bases, with 23 bases lying between them. CDR3 amino acids: CASGLVKYLTEQTANYGYTF. The CDR3 DNA follows: TGTGCTAGTGGTTTGGTAAAGTACCTTACGGAACAGACAGCTAACTATGGCTACACCTTC.

This clonotype was counted ten times or more. This chain connects TRBV29-1 to TRBJ2-5, with a tentative D call TRBD1 (5 bases). Deletions cut 0 bases from V and 5 bases from J, with 16 bases between. The CDR3 loop spans 15 amino acids. Germline values: CDR1 SQVTM, CDR2 ANQGSEA. In nucleotides, the CDR3 is TGCAGCGTTGAAGAATCCGGCCAGCCAGGGGAGACCCAGTACTTC. It codes for CSVEESGQPGETQYF.

This clonotype occurred many times. V usage is TRBV6-4 and J usage is TRBJ1-2, with TRBD1 as a possible D gene (6 bases). CDR1 is MRHNA, CDR2 SNTAGT, per germline. CDR3 length: 13 amino acids. Deletions cut 0 bases from V and 6 bases from J, with 8 bases between. CDR3: CASSDSTGDGYTF. The DNA of the CDR3 is TGTGCCAGCAGTGACTCGACAGGTGATGGCTACACCTTC.

Comments on this clonotype: Possible read error: a much larger clone is one base away. This rearrangement joins TRBV20-1 to TRBJ2-7; 9 bases line up with TRBD2. CDR3 length: 17 amino acids. Germline CDR1 and CDR2: DFQATT and SNEGSKA (reference sequence). The V gene end was trimmed by 4 bases and the J gene end by 3 bases; junction bases not matched to a gene: 16. CDR3 region: CSATPPEPSGNRYEQYF. CDR3 coding DNA: TGCAGTGCTACCCCCCCTGAACCTAGCGGGAACCGCTACGAGCAGTACTTC.

This chain joins TRBV29-1 and TRBJ2-7; 8 bases agree with TRBD2. The trim removed 7 bases at V and 2 bases at J, leaving 10 bases unmatched. The CDR3 has 14 amino acids. Germline values: CDR1 SQVTM, CDR2 ANQGSEA. The CDR3 DNA is TGCAGCGCCGCCGGGGGGGTGGGGCCCTACGAGCAGTACTTC. It yields the protein CSAAGGVGPYEQYF.

This chain connects TRBV29-1 to TRBJ1-3; D unresolved. The CDR3 is made up of 14 amino acids. Trimming removed 7 bases at V and 0 bases at J, with 13 bases between. Per the germline V gene, CDR1 is SQVTM and CDR2 is ANQGSEA. CDR3: CSAETPSSGNTIYF. The DNA of the CDR3 is TGCAGCGCCGAGACACCTTCCTCTGGAAACACCATATATTTT.

This clonotype was detected many times. The chain recombines TRBV7-9 with TRBJ1-1, with D possibly matching TRBD1 (6 bases). The V end was cut by 5 bases, the J end by 2 bases, with 12 bases between. Germline lookup yields CDR1 SEHNR and CDR2 FQNEAQ (reference sequence). The CDR3 loop spans 14 amino acids. CDR3 bases: TGTGCCAGCAGCACGGGACACCCCAACACTGAAGCTTTCTTT. Translation: CASSTGHPNTEAFF.